This T cell receptor (beta chain) is drawn from a study of blood T cell repertoires in COVID-19. The overall study: COVID-19 samples collected from the United States, Italy and Spain covered acute and convalescent phases. T cells, B-cell-depleted T cells, or PBMCs supplied cDNA or gDNA.

Participant-given clinical history determined each cohort assignment. As processed by the authors: It was from reference gene primer amplification that nucleated cell counts were estimated. Libraries were prepared by immunoSEQ multiplex PCR; TCRdb keeps only in-frame clonotypes and omits some of them. V and J calls and clone size follow that table, whereas D and trimming were derived from the DNA. The repertoire holds around 250,000 clones, with roughly nine tenths as singletons. The CDR3 is 15 residues long. Per the germline V gene, CDR1 is SGHRS and CDR2 is YFSETQ. After removal of 4 bases from V and 7 bases from J, the junction contained 9 bases not matched to a gene.

The sequence was obtained from a human donor in a cohort exposed to, infected with or recovered from COVID-19 (not recorded which). The donor label of this sample is uncertain. The sample comprised PBMCs or T cells enriched from blood (not recorded which). This chain connects TRBV5-1 to TRBJ2-1; 9 bases align to TRBD1. The CDR3 reads CASSPGDREENEQFF. CDR3 bases: TGCGCCAGCAGCCCCGGGGACAGGGAGGAGAATGAGCAGTTCTTC.